This T cell receptor beta chain was profiled in a study of CD8+CD57+ T cells in acquired aplastic anemia. This clonotype has ten or more counts. Genomic DNA acted as the template from which TCR beta VDJ combination and CDR3 sequence profiling were carried out. MiXCR, run by TCRdb on the reads, gives a single entry per CDR3 protein. The sample holds fewer than 200,000 distinct CDR3 sequences, 50% to 75% seen once. The CDR3 sequence is 15 residues long. Trimming pared 6 bases from V and 2 bases from J, leaving 17 bases between. Per the germline V gene, CDR1 is MDHEN and CDR2 is SYDVKM. Sequenced material: sorted CD4+, CD8+, or CD8+CD57+ T cells (not recorded which) from PBMCs. This TCR came from a human donor in good health. This chain links TRBV28 with TRBJ2-7; no reliable D call. CDR3 DNA: TGTGCCAGCAGCCCGGTGGACGGACCCACCTACGAGCAGTACTTC. Translating it yields CASSPVDGPTYEQYF. Full variable domain (outside the CDR3, taken from reference TRBV28 and TRBJ2-7): DVKVTQSSRYLVKRTGEKVFLECVQDMDHENMFWYRQDPGLGLRLIYFSYDVKMKEKGDIPEGYSVSREKKERFSLILESASTNQTSMYLCASSPVDGPTYEQYFGPGTRLTVT.